These 31 T cell receptor beta chains came from one sample sequenced in a study of blood T cell repertoires in COVID-19. TCRdb's copy holds only in-frame clones and misses some; the assay was immunoSEQ multiplex PCR. The sample shows around 310,000 clones, 85% to 90% of them seen only once. The sample comprised peripheral blood. The receptors stem from a woman in her forties or fifties with active or convalescent COVID-19.

The chain uses TRBV18 and TRBJ2-3, with 10 bases fitting TRBD2. The germline V gene has CDR1 KGHSH and CDR2 LQKENI. This CDR3 is built from 16 residues. With V trimmed by 5 bases and J by 6 bases, 11 bases remained unmatched. For the CDR3, the DNA is TGTGCCAGCTCAATAGCCCTAGCGGGAGCAGGGGATACGCAGTATTTT. It codes for CASSIALAGAGDTQYF.

To note about this clone: Distinct nucleotide sequences in the sample also encode this CDR3. The rearrangement links TRBV2 to TRBJ1-5, with 9 bases aligning to TRBD1. Germline CDR1 SNHLY, CDR2 FYNNEI. J was trimmed by 1 base and V by 5 bases; bases with no gene match: 3. The CDR3 is 15 amino acids. This CDR3 is CASSRDRGSNQPQHF. CDR3 DNA sequence: TGTGCCAGCAGTCGCGACAGGGGGAGCAATCAGCCCCAGCATTTT.

The chain is built from TRBV4-1 and TRBJ1-6, with 9 bases matching TRBD1. The CDR3 length is 14 residues. The J segment lost 7 bases and the V segment lost 4 bases, leaving 2 bases of the junction unmatched. Looked up from germline, CDR1 is MGHRA and CDR2 is YSYEKL. CDR3 DNA sequence: TGCGCCAGCAGCCGTGGACAGGGGAATTCACCCCTCCACTTT. It translates to CASSRGQGNSPLHF.

V usage is TRBV19 and J usage is TRBJ1-1, with a tentative D call TRBD1 (5 bases). CDR1 and CDR2 from the germline V gene are LNHDA and SQIVND (reference sequence). The germline V and J ends were trimmed by 5 bases and 6 bases, with 16 bases remaining between them. This CDR3 region has 14 residues. CDR3 sequence (DNA): TGTGCCAGTAGTTTGACCCCCGCGGGGCCTGAAGCTTTCTTT. It is translated as CASSLTPAGPEAFF.

The V call is TRBV30, the J call TRBJ1-2; TRBD1 is a possible D gene (5 bases). Trimming removed 3 bases from V and 8 bases from J, with 31 bases in between. The CDR3 spans 18 residues. Germline V gene data show CDR1 as GTSNPN and CDR2 as SVGIG (reference sequence). The CDR3 reads CAWSPRSRGGSTTGGYTF. The CDR3, as DNA: TGTGCCTGGAGCCCCCGATCCCGGGGGGGGTCAACTACCGGCGGCTACACCTTC.

The J gene is TRBJ1-1, the V gene TRBV27, with 7 bases lining up with TRBD1. Germline V gene lookup returns CDR1 MNHEY and CDR2 SMNVEV (reference sequence). Trimming removed 6 bases from V and 1 base from J; junction bases left unmatched: 11. The CDR3 loop spans 16 amino acids. The CDR3 here is CASSRGGDRANTEAFF. CDR3 in DNA: TGTGCCAGCAGCCGAGGGGGAGACAGGGCGAACACTGAAGCTTTCTTT.

The rearrangement joins TRBV27 to TRBJ1-5; 7 positions agree with TRBD1. J was trimmed by 4 bases and V by 6 bases; bases with no gene match: 9. CDR1 and CDR2 from the germline V gene are MNHEY and SMNVEV (reference sequence). The CDR3 runs 15 residues. CDR3 in amino acids: CASRRGQAENQPQHF. The CDR3 DNA follows: TGTGCCAGCAGAAGAGGACAGGCCGAAAATCAGCCCCAGCATTTT.

V gene TRBV29-1 combines with J gene TRBJ2-7, with 16 bases matching TRBD2. The length of the CDR3 is 15 residues. Germline V gives CDR1 SQVTM, CDR2 ANQGSEA. With V trimmed by 6 bases and J by 4 bases, 6 bases remained unmatched. CDR3 DNA: TGCAGCGTACCCCCGGGACTAGCGGGAGGGTACGAGCAGTACTTC. Its protein product is CSVPPGLAGGYEQYF.

The chain is built from TRBV12-3 or TRBV12-4 and TRBJ1-5; D call uncertain. The length of the CDR3 is 13 residues. V lost 4 bases and J 1 base, leaving 5 bases between the germline ends. The CDR3 nucleotides read TGTGCCAGCAGTTCCTCCAGCAATCAGCCCCAGCATTTT. Protein sequence: CASSSSSNQPQHF.

About this clone: Other DNA sequences in this specimen translate into the identical CDR3. This chain connects TRBV30 to TRBJ2-3, with a tentative D call TRBD2 (5 bases). CDR1 GTSNPN and CDR2 SVGIG come from the germline V gene (reference sequence). This CDR3 contains 14 residues. The V end lost 0 bases, the J end lost 2 bases, and 9 bases lay between the germline ends. The CDR3 region is CAWSVGGITDTQYF. In DNA form, the CDR3 reads TGTGCCTGGAGTGTAGGAGGCATCACAGATACGCAGTATTTT.

The CDR3 coding sequence is TGTGCCAGCAGCGCCGGGACAGACTTTCAGGCTTTCAATCAGCCCCAGCATTTT. Encoded protein: CASSAGTDFQAFNQPQHF. The chain links TRBV4-2 to TRBJ1-5, with 7 positions matching TRBD1. The CDR3 spans 18 residues. Germline V gives CDR1 LGHNA, CDR2 YNFKEQ. V dropped 5 bases and J dropped 3; count of bases not matched to a gene: 16.

The chain is built from TRBV4-2 and TRBJ1-3; D is undetermined. V lost 4 bases to trimming and J lost 2 bases, with 12 bases between them. CDR3 size: 15 residues. Germline CDR1 reads LGHNA; CDR2 reads YNFKEQ. The CDR3 DNA sequence: TGTGCCAGCAGCCGTCCGGGGAGGACTGGAAACACCATATATTTT. This gives the protein CASSRPGRTGNTIYF.

The chain employs TRBV4-3 and TRBJ2-2; 13 bases agree with TRBD2. CDR1 is LGHNA and CDR2 is YSLEER in the germline V gene. V lost 0 bases, J lost 3 bases, and 4 bases stayed unmatched. The CDR3 covers 18 residues. The CDR3 sequence is CASSQDLTSGRYTGELFF. CDR3 coding DNA: TGCGCCAGCAGCCAAGATCTGACTAGCGGGAGGTACACCGGGGAGCTGTTTTTT.

CDR3 amino acids: CASSIWTGVNTEAFF. CDR3 nucleotide sequence: TGTGCCAGCAGCATCTGGACAGGGGTGAACACTGAAGCTTTCTTT. The chain is built from TRBV5-4 and TRBJ1-1; 9 bases align to TRBD1. The CDR3 extends over 15 amino acids. V lost 4 bases to trimming and J lost 0 bases; unmatched junction nucleotides: 4. Germline V lookup: CDR1 SGHNT, CDR2 YYREEE (reference sequence). Drawing the rest from reference TRBV5-4 and TRBJ1-1, the complete variable domain is ETGVTQSPTHLIKTRGQQVTLRCSSQSGHNTVSWYQQALGQGPQFIFQYYREEENGRGNFPPRFSGLQFPNYSSELNVNALELDDSALYLCASSIWTGVNTEAFFGQGTRLTVV.

The chain carries TRBV7-9 and TRBJ1-5, with D maybe TRBD1 (6 bases). V was cut by 1 base and J by 3 bases, with 16 bases left in between. Germline V lookup: CDR1 SEHNR, CDR2 FQNEAQ (reference sequence). CDR3 length equals 17 residues. DNA of the CDR3: TGTGCCAGCAGCTTAGGAGAGGGGGACGGTTACAATCAGCCCCAGCATTTT. Its protein is CASSLGEGDGYNQPQHF.

This clone appeared once. The rearrangement uses TRBV7-9 and TRBJ1-4, with D uncertain. With 3 bases removed from V and 2 bases from J, the gap between germline ends came to 7 bases. The germline V gene has CDR1 SEHNR and CDR2 FQNEAQ (reference sequence). This CDR3 is built from 14 residues. CDR3 sequence: CASSLADTNEKLFF. The CDR3 DNA sequence: TGTGCCAGCAGCTTGGCCGATACTAATGAAAAACTGTTTTTT.

The V gene is TRBV12-3 or TRBV12-4, the J gene TRBJ1-1, with TRBD1 matching over 10 bases. The ends lost 7 bases at V and 5 bases at J; junction bases unmatched: 4. This CDR3 comprises 13 residues. The CDR3 region has the DNA TGTGCCAGCATCTCGGACAGGGGGACTGAAGCTTTCTTT. Protein: CASISDRGTEAFF.

The genes are TRBV18 and TRBJ1-1; TRBD1 is a possible D gene (6 bases). V gave up 3 bases and J gave up 2 bases, with 13 bases separating them. Germline loops: CDR1 KGHSH, CDR2 LQKENI. This CDR3 comprises 15 residues. CDR3 nucleotide sequence: TGTGCCAGCTCACCCTCGACAGGAGCCAACACTGAAGCTTTCTTT. Translation: CASSPSTGANTEAFF.

This chain joins TRBV19 and TRBJ1-2; possibly TRBD1 for D (5 bases). The CDR3 contains 12 residues. Germline loops: CDR1 LNHDA, CDR2 SQIVND (reference sequence). V lost 10 bases, J lost 2 bases, and 11 bases lay in between. Here the CDR3 DNA reads TGTGCCACCATGGGACTCAACTATGGCTACACCTTC. Its translation: CATMGLNYGYTF.

V usage is TRBV28 and J usage is TRBJ1-4, with no clear D. V was clipped by 7 bases and J by 3 bases, with 6 bases between them. CDR3 size: 12 residues. Germline CDR1 is MDHEN and CDR2 is SYDVKM. This chain's CDR3 is CASNTPNEKLFF. The CDR3 DNA reads as TGTGCCAGCAATACACCTAATGAAAAACTGTTTTTT.

This clone was detected a few times. The CDR3 protein is CASSPSRRNTIYF. The CDR3 coding sequence is TGTGCCAGCTCACCAAGTAGGAGGAACACCATATATTTT. This sequence joins TRBV18 and TRBJ1-3; no clear D gene. This CDR3 spans 13 amino acids. The germline V gene has CDR1 KGHSH and CDR2 LQKENI. Trimming cost V 2 bases and J 7 bases, with 9 bases left between them.

The chain uses TRBV28 and TRBJ1-1; TRBD1 might be the D (6 bases). V lost 6 bases and J lost 0, with 17 bases in between. This CDR3 spans 16 amino acids. From germline, CDR1 is MDHEN and CDR2 SYDVKM. The CDR3 spells CASSPLRGALNTEAFF. CDR3 DNA sequence: TGTGCCAGCAGCCCCTTGCGGGGGGCCTTGAACACTGAAGCTTTCTTT.

The genes are TRBV3-1 (or the pseudogene TRBV3-2) and TRBJ2-7; D might be TRBD2 (7 bases). The CDR3 totals 16 residues. Germline assignment: CDR1 LGHDT and CDR2 YNNKEL (reference sequence). Trimming left V 4 bases short and J 7 bases short, with 23 bases between. CDR3 coding DNA: TGTGCCAGCAGCCCCGAGGGGGGAGGGAACTCGGGAGAGCAGTACTTC. Its translation: CASSPEGGGNSGEQYF.

The CDR3 DNA reads as TGCGCCAGCAGCCAAACCCTATTATTGGGCGTGGGCTATGGCTACACCTTC. It yields the protein CASSQTLLLGVGYGYTF. The chain joins TRBV4-1 to TRBJ1-2, with D unresolved. V gave up 2 bases and J gave up 4 bases, with 20 bases separating them. The CDR3 consists of 17 residues. Germline CDR1 reads MGHRA; CDR2 reads YSYEKL.

The J gene is TRBJ1-2, the V gene TRBV12-3 or TRBV12-4; unclear D gene. This CDR3 is built from 13 residues. Deletions cut 6 bases from V and 2 bases from J, with 10 bases between. This CDR3 is CASSWARNYGYTF. The DNA for the CDR3 is TGTGCCAGCAGCTGGGCCAGGAACTATGGCTACACCTTC.

The chain employs TRBV4-3 and TRBJ2-2; 9 bases align to TRBD1. The trim removed 3 bases at V and 5 bases at J, leaving 16 bases unmatched. The CDR3 contains 19 residues. Germline CDR1 reads LGHNA; CDR2 reads YSLEER. The CDR3 sequence is CASSQAAKPGTGFTGELFF. CDR3 sequence (DNA): TGCGCCAGCAGCCAGGCTGCCAAACCCGGGACAGGGTTTACCGGGGAGCTGTTTTTT.

This clone has only a few counts. This rearrangement joins TRBV2 to TRBJ1-2, with 10 bases aligning to TRBD1. The germline V gene has CDR1 SNHLY and CDR2 FYNNEI. The trim removed 6 bases at V and 5 bases at J, leaving 6 bases unmatched. This CDR3 has 14 amino acids. The CDR3 loop reads CASRPDRGVYGYTF. The CDR3 coding sequence is TGTGCCAGCAGGCCGGACAGGGGGGTTTATGGCTACACCTTC.

The CDR3 DNA sequence: TGTGCCAGCAGCGTAAAGGGAGAGAATTCACCCCTCCACTTT. It codes for CASSVKGENSPLHF. This chain links TRBV9 with TRBJ1-6; D remains ambiguous. CDR3 size: 14 residues. The germline V gene has CDR1 SGDLS and CDR2 YYNGEE. V lost 1 base, J lost 7 bases, and 9 bases lay in between.

The chain employs TRBV28 and TRBJ2-7; D uncertain. The CDR3 has 15 residues. Germline values: CDR1 MDHEN, CDR2 SYDVKM. Deletions cut 3 bases from V and 6 bases from J, with 18 bases between. This CDR3 is CASSLLQVGRREQYF. The CDR3 coding sequence is TGTGCCAGCAGTTTGCTGCAGGTCGGTCGCCGCGAGCAGTACTTC.

The chain couples TRBV4-1 to TRBJ2-3; TRBD2 matches at 9 bases. CDR1 and CDR2 (germline): MGHRA, YSYEKL. With 4 bases clipped from V and 6 bases from J, the junction kept 26 bases outside the gene matches. CDR3 size: 21 residues. The CDR3 protein is CASSPHKPSVAGAHAADTQYF. Here the CDR3 DNA reads TGCGCCAGCAGCCCTCATAAACCTTCAGTAGCGGGGGCCCATGCAGCGGATACGCAGTATTTT.

The chain carries TRBV7-9 and TRBJ1-4, with a possible D match to TRBD1 (5 bases). The ends were cut back, 1 base at V and 4 bases at J, with 10 bases in the middle. The germline V gene encodes CDR1 SEHNR and CDR2 FQNEAQ (reference sequence). The length of the CDR3 is 15 residues. The CDR3 nucleotides are TGTGCCAGCAGCTTAGTGGAGGGGTATAATGAAAAACTGTTTTTT. This encodes CASSLVEGYNEKLFF.